This T cell receptor (beta chain) was captured by sequencing in a study of Ad26.COV2.S vaccination and SARS-CoV-2 variants (dated by TCRdb to 2020 to 2022). With respect to the entire study: Vaccine-arm donors were drawn from COV1001, a multicentre, randomized, double-blind, placebo-controlled phase I-IIa trial of Ad26.COV2.S in healthy adults. Ad26.COV2.S was administered intramuscularly at a dose of 5x10^10 or 1x10^11 viral particles, either as one shot or as two shots given 56 days apart. The specificity and breadth of SARS-CoV-2-reactive T cell receptors after Ad26.COV2.S vaccination were assessed by TCRbeta repertoire sequencing. A total of around 32 samples were included in the TCR-sequenced set, comprising roughly 19 Ad26.COV2.S vaccine recipients, 5 placebo recipients and 8 SARS-CoV-2 convalescent individuals. Trial participants were randomized into five groups of five, in which low-dose or high-dose Ad26.COV2.S was given once or twice, or placebo was given on both occasions. Blinding of investigators to trial group allocation was maintained during experiments and outcome assessment.

As concerns this clone: Its antigen target is currently unknown. No qualities accompany the bases; no much larger clone lies one base away.

The immunoSEQ Assay was used to sequence TCRbeta CDR3 regions. After extraction, genomic DNA underwent amplification by bias-controlled multiplex PCR, followed by high-throughput sequencing. Per the authors' processing: Collapsing and filtering of sequences were performed to quantify the absolute abundance of each unique TCRbeta CDR3 region. T cell fraction was estimated by normalization of TCRbeta template counts to usable DNA, with usable DNA being measured through amplification of reference genes present in all nucleated cells. Repertoire TCRs were annotated as SARS-CoV-2-specific when V gene, CDR3 amino acid sequence and J gene were exactly matched to a known reactive TCR set. The reference SARS-CoV-2 TCR set was obtained from MIRA and was filtered for enrichment in COVID-19-positive ImmuneCODE repertoires, whereby public or cross-reactive TCRs were removed. Using the MIRA antigens, annotated TCRs were further analysed by specific ORF or by position within an ORF. Breadth was defined as the number of annotated unique rearrangements divided by the total number of unique productive rearrangements, and depth was defined as the summed frequency of the annotated unique rearrangements. Two-sided Wilcoxon rank-sum tests were used to compare TCR breadth between groups. Drawn from immuneACCESS, this table holds only the in-frame rearrangements with V and J called that TCRdb kept. Clones are partly lost; checked studies trace under half to an unresolved V gene and leave the rest unexplained. V, J and clone size are those of that table, while D and trimming were read from the DNA. The sample records hundreds of thousands of clones, 80% to 95% of which are singletons. The ten largest clonotypes hold roughly an eighth of the sample.

The meaning of the sample's treatment or condition label: about 20 received Ad26.COV2.S at low or high dose, single or two shots; about 5 received placebo; per-sample allocation not given. Repertoires of vaccine and placebo recipients were sequenced from samples collected on day 63 after the first injection. Cohort 1b enrolled some 25 adults aged 18-55 years at a single site in Boston, USA, between 29 July and 7 August 2020. Ad26.COV2.S was a replication-incompetent adenovirus type 26 vector that expressed a prefusion-stabilized SARS-CoV-2 spike protein derived from the original Wuhan strain. The research as a whole found: The study was not powered to compare responses between vaccine doses or regimens. The authors noted that the TCR breadth and depth analyses may have underestimated total T cell responses. Vaccine and placebo recipients had similar non-spike TCR breadth, a finding consistent with the vaccine containing only spike. Substantial breadth of spike-specific CD8+ and CD4+ T cell responses was reported after vaccination. Ad26.COV2.S recipients had higher spike-specific TCR breadth than placebo recipients (P = 0.0014).

Sequences SGHTA (CDR1) and FQGTGA (CDR2) are obtained from the germline V gene. Here V drops 3 bases and J drops 2 bases, and the junction holds 5 bases not matched to any gene. Including the terminal cysteine and phenylalanine, the CDR3 comprises 15 residues. CDR3 DNA is the only sequence kept; it has 45 bases, read in frame from the first base. This receptor chain uses TRBV7-3 and TRBJ2-3, with TRBD2 matching 7 junction bases. Sequenced here: peripheral blood, sampled in a trial of Ad26.COV2.S vaccine versus placebo. This clonotype was obtained from a person between 18 and 59 years old who received the Ad26.COV2.S COVID-19 vaccine or a placebo. The CDR3 is CASSLSGIVTDTQYF. The nucleotide sequence reads as follows: TGTGCCAGCAGCTTGAGCGGGATAGTCACAGATACGCAGTATTTT. The variable domain in full, with residues beyond the CDR3 obtained from the reference TRBV7-3 and TRBJ2-3 genes, is GAGVSQTPSNKVTEKGKYVELRCDPISGHTALYWYRQSLGQGPEFLIYFQGTGAADDSGLPNDRFFAVRPEGSVSTLKIQRTERGDSAVYLCASSLSGIVTDTQYFGPGTRLTVL.